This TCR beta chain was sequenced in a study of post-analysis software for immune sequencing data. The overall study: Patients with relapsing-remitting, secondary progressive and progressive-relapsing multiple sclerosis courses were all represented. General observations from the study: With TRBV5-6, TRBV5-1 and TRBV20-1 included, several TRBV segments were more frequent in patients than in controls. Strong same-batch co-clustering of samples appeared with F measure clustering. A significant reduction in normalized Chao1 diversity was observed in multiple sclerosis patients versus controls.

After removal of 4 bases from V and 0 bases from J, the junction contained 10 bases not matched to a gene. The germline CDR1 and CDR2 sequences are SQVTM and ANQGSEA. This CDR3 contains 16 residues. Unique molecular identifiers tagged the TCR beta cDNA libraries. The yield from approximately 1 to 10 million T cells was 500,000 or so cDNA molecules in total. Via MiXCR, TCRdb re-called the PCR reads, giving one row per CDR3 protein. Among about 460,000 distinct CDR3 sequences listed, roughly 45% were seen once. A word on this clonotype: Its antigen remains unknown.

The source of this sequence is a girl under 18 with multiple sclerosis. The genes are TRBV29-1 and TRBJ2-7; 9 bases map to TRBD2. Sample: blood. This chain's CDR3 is CSVAPYGGRDSYEQYF. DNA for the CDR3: TGCAGCGTTGCGCCCTACGGCGGGAGGGACTCCTACGAGCAGTACTTC.